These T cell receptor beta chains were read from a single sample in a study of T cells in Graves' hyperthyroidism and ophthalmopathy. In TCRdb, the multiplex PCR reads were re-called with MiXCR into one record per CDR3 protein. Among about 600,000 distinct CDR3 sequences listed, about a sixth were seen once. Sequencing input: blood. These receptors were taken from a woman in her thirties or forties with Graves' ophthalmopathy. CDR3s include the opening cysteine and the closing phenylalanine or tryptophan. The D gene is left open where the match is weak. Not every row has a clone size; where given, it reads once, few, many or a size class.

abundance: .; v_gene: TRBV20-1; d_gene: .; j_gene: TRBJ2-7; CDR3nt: TGCAGTGCTACCCCCGGGACACTAAACTACGAGCAGTACTTC; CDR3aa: CSATPGTLNYEQYF
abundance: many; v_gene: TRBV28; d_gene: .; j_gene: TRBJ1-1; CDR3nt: TGTGCCAGCACCTCTGAGGGACTGACATCGGGAGAAGCTTTCTTT; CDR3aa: CASTSEGLTSGEAFF
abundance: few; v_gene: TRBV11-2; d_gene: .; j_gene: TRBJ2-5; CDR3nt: TGTGCCAGCAGCTTAGGAGAGGGGCTCCAAGAGACCCAGTACTTC; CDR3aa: CASSLGEGLQETQYF
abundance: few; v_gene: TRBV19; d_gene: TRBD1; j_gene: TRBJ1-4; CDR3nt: TGTGCCACGAGGGACAGGGGAGGGAGCGAAAAACTGTTTTTT; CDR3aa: CATRDRGGSEKLFF
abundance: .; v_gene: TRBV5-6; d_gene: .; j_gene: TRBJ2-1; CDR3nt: TGTGCCAGCAGCAAGTTGAGTGATTCCTACAATGAGCAGTTCTTC; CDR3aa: CASSKLSDSYNEQFF
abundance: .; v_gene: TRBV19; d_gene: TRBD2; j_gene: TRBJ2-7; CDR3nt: TGTGCCAGTAGTATAAAAAGGACTAGCGGACCCTACGAGCAGTACTTC; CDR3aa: CASSIKRTSGPYEQYF
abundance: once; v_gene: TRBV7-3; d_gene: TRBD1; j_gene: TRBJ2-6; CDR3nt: TGTGCCAGCAGCGTAGCAGGGGGCCCTGGGGCCAACGTCCTGACTTTC; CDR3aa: CASSVAGGPGANVLTF
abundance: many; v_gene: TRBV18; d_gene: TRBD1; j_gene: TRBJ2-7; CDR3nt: TGTGCCAGCTCACCAAATGACAGGGACGAGCAGTACTTC; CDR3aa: CASSPNDRDEQYF
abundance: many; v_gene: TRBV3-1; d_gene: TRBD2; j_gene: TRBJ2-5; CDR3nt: TGTGCCAGCAGCCAAGGGGAGGGTTTAGCGAGGTACCAAGAGACCCAGTACTTC; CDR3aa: CASSQGEGLARYQETQYF
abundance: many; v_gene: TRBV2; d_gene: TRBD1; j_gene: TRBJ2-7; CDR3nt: TGTGCCAGCAGTGATAACAGGGGCGAGCAGTACTTC; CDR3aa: CASSDNRGEQYF
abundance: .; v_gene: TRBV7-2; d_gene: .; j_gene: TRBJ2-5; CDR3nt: TGTGCCAGCAGCTTATCCGCGGTTTTCCGGGAGACCCAGTACTTC; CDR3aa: CASSLSAVFRETQYF
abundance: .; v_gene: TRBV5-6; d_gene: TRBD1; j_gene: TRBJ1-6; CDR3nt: TGTGCCAGCAGCAACCCAGGGACAGTGAATTCACCCCTCCACTTT; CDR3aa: CASSNPGTVNSPLHF
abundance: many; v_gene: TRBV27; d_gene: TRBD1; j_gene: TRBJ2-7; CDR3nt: TGTGCCAGCAGTACACGGACAGGGGTGGGAGAGCAGTACTTC; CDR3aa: CASSTRTGVGEQYF
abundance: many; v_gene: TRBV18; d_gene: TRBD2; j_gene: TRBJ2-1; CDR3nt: TGTGCCAGCTCACCACCTAGCGGGAGCAGAAATGAGCAGTTCTTC; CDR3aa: CASSPPSGSRNEQFF
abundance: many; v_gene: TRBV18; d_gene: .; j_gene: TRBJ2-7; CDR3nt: TGCCAGGGGAGGGGGCAAGGCTCCTACGAGCAGTACTTC; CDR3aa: CQGRGQGSYEQYF
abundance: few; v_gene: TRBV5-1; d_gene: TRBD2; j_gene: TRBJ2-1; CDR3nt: TGCGCCAGCAGCTTCACGGGGCTAGCGGGAGTAGTAGATGAGCAGTTCTTC; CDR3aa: CASSFTGLAGVVDEQFF
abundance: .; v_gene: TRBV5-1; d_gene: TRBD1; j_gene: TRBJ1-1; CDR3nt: TGCGCCAGCAGCCTCACCCCCGGGACAGGCTCTGAAGCTTTCTTT; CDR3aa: CASSLTPGTGSEAFF
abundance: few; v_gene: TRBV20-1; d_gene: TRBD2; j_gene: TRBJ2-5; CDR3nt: TGCAGTGCTCGAGTAGCGGGAGATCGGGGAGAGACCCAGTACTTC; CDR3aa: CSARVAGDRGETQYF
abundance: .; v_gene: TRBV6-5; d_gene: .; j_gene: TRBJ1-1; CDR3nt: TGTGCCAGCAGTTACTCGTCGAGAGGGAGTGTGTCGCCGGCTTTCTTT; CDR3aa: CASSYSSRGSVSPAFF
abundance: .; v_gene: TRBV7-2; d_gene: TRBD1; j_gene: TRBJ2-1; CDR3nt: TGTGCCAGCAGCATCCCGGGACAGAGGTCCTACAATGAGCAGTTCTTC; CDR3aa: CASSIPGQRSYNEQFF
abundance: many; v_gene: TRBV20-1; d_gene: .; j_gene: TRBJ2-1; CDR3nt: TGCAGTGCTTTCCCCGGGGGCTCCTACAATGAGCAGTTCTTC; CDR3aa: CSAFPGGSYNEQFF
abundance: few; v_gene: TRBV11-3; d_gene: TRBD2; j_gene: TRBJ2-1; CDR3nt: TGTGCCAGCAGCTCTCGGGATAGCGGGGCTTACAATGAGCAGTTCTTC; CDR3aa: CASSSRDSGAYNEQFF
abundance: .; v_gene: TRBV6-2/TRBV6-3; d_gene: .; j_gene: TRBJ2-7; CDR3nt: TGTGCCAGCAGAGGCGGGGATAGCCACGAGCAGTACTTC; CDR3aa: CASRGGDSHEQYF
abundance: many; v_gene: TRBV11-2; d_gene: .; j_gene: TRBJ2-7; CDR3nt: TGTGCCAGCAGCTTAGCCGGGGGGCGGAGTGGGTACGAGCAGTACTTC; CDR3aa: CASSLAGGRSGYEQYF
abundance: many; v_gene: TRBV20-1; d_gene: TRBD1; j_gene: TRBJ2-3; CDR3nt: TGCAGTGCTAGAGTTCCGACAGGGATGAGAGATACGCAGTATTTT; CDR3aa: CSARVPTGMRDTQYF
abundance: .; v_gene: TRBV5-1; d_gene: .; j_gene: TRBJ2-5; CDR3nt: TGCGCCAGCAGCTTCTTAGAGGGCAGGGAAGAGACCCAGTACTTC; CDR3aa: CASSFLEGREETQYF
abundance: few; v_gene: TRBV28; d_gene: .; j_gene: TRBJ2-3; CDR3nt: TGTGCCAGCAGTTTGGGGGCAGACCACACAGATACGCAGTATTTT; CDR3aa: CASSLGADHTDTQYF
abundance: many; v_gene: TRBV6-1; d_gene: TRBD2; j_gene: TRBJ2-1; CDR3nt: TGTGCCAGCAGCCCGGGACTAGCGGAATACAATGAGCAGTTCTTC; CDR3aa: CASSPGLAEYNEQFF
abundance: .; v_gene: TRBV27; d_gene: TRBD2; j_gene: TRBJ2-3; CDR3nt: TGTGCCAGCAGTTTAGAGGCTAGCGGGGGGGGGCTCAAAAGGCAGTATTTT; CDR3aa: CASSLEASGGGLKRQYF
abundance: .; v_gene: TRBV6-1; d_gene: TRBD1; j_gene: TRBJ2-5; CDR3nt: TGTGCCAGCAGCTCCCGACAGGGGGCCGAGCAAGAGACCCAGTACTTC; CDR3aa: CASSSRQGAEQETQYF
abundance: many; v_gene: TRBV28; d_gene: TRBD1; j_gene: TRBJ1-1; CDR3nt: TGTGCCAGCAGTCCCCCCGGACAGGGGTTAATGAACACTGAAGCTTTCTTT; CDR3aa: CASSPPGQGLMNTEAFF
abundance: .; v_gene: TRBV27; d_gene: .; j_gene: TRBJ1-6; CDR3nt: TGTGCCAGCAGTCGGACAGCCGATAATTCACCCCTCCACTTT; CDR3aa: CASSRTADNSPLHF
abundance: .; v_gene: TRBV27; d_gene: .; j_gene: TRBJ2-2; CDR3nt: TGTGCCAGCAGCGCGGACAGGAACACCGGGGAGCTGTTTTTT; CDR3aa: CASSADRNTGELFF
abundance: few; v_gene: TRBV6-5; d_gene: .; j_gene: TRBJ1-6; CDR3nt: TGTGCCAGCAGTTACTCTCCTTTGCAGGGGCATTCACCCCTCCACTTT; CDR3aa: CASSYSPLQGHSPLHF
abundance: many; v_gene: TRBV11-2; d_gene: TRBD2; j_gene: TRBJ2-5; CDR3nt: TGTGCCAGCAGCCGACAAGGGACTAGAGGTTTAGAGACCCAGTACTTC; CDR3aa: CASSRQGTRGLETQYF
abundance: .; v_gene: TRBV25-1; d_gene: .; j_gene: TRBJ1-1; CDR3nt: TGTGCCAGCAGTGATTGGCAGGGGAACTCGGCTTTCTTT; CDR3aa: CASSDWQGNSAFF
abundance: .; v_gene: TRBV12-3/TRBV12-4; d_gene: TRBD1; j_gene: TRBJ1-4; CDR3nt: TGTGCCAGCAGTTTTTACAGGGGCACAACTAATGAAAAACTGTTTTTT; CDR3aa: CASSFYRGTTNEKLFF
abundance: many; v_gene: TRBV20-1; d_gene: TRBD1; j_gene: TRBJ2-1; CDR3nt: TGCAGTGCAAGGGGACAGGGTATGAATGAGCAGTTCTTC; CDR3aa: CSARGQGMNEQFF
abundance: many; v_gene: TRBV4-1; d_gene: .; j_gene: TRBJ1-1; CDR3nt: TGCGCCAGCAGCCAAGGGAGGGTGTTCACTGAAGCTTTCTTT; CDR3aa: CASSQGRVFTEAFF
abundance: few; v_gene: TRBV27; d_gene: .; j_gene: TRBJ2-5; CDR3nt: TGTGCCAGCAGTCCCCCGGTGGAACAAGAGACCCAGTACTTC; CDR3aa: CASSPPVEQETQYF
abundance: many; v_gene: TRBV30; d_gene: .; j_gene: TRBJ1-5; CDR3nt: TGTGCCTGGAGTTTCGGAGGGGGGAGCAATCAGCCCCAGCATTTT; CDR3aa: CAWSFGGGSNQPQHF